Included here is one T cell receptor (beta chain) sequence, with context. The data belong to a study of blood T cell repertoires in COVID-19. Study-level information: Material from acute and convalescent COVID-19 was sourced from the United States, Italy and Spain. PBMCs, B-cell-depleted T cells, or T cells provided the cDNA or gDNA that made up the material.

Germline V lookup: CDR1 MDHEN, CDR2 SYDVKM. CDR3 length equals 14 residues. V lost 1 base, J lost 3 bases, and 9 bases lay in between. Authors' data handling: Scientists estimated how many nucleated cells there were by amplifying reference gene primers. Repertoires were generated with immunoSEQ multiplex PCR, while TCRdb's copy carries only in-frame clones and drops some. That table is the source of V, J and clone size, and D and trimming were worked out from the DNA. The top ten hold around 7.9% of the sample, which has 25,000 to 35,000 clones, roughly 73% seen once. The sequenced sample was peripheral blood. The sequence was collected from a woman in her sixties or seventies with active or convalescent COVID-19. This chain uses TRBV28 with TRBJ1-2; D unresolved. DNA of the CDR3: TGTGCCAGCAGTTTATCCCTACAGTACTATGGCTACACCTTC. Translating it yields CASSLSLQYYGYTF.